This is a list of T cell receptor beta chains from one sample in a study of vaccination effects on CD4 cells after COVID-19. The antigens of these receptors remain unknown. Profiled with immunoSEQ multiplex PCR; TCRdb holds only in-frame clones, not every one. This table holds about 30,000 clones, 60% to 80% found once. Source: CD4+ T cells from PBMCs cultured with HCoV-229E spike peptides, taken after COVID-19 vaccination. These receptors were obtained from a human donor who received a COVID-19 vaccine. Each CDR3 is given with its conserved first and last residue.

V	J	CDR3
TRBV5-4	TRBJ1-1	CASSGQGVRNTEAFF
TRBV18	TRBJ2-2	CASSPPTGGNTGELFF
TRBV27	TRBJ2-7	CASSPRVSGESYEQYF
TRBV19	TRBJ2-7	CASRPRSNRGGGYEQYF
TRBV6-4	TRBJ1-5	CASSTASNQPQHF
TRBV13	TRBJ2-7	CASSFLTAGQYF
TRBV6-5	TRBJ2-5	CASSRTSGTTGTQYF
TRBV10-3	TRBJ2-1	CAAGGVLDSYNEQFF
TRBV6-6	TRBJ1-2	CASTAQGHYGYTF
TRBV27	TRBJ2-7	CASRKREGPYEQYF
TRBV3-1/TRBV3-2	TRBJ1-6	CASSQDSARSSSYNSPLHF
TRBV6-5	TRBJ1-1	CASSYKGQGMTEAFF
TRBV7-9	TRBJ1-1	CASPDRAGSTEAFF
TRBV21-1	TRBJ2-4	CASIGEAKNIQYF